This record covers a single T cell receptor beta chain. Germline and junction disagree at one end, which may indicate a read error. The template was RNA from unsorted bulk tissue. This non-tumor lung sample came from over 3 cm beyond the tumor edge. The data are from a study of tumor and adjacent non-tumor tissue in lung cancer. Three rounds of nested PCR, following a modified ARM-PCR protocol, produced the TCRbeta library. MiXCR, applied by TCRdb to the multiplex PCR reads, yields one record per CDR3 protein. The data contain around 99,000 distinct CDR3 sequences, roughly three fifths of them seen just once; the ten biggest clones take up around 17%. Input material: distant non-tumor lung tissue. The TCR originated in a man aged 55-75 years with non-small cell lung cancer.

The CDR3: CANSLYGQGAYEQYF. In nucleotides, the CDR3 is TGTGCCAACAGTTTATACGGACAGGGGGCCTACGAGCAGTACTTC. The gene calls are TRBV28 and TRBJ2-7; 10 nucleotides match TRBD1. The CDR3 totals 15 residues. CDR1 is MDHEN and CDR2 is SYDVKM in the germline V gene.